What follows describes a single T cell receptor beta chain. Antigen: not known. This clone may be a read error of a much larger clone one base away. Time point indicated: newly diagnosed GD, antithyroid drugs for less than 3 months. PBMCs provided the RNA from which the TCR library was made. The CDR3 runs 15 residues. Deletions cut 3 bases from V and 5 bases from J, with 16 bases between. Germline V CDR1 and CDR2: SGHTA, FQGNSA. Building the TCR beta libraries relied on iRepertoire HTBI primers, and CDR3 regions underwent Arm-PCR. TCRdb re-derived calls from the multiplex PCR reads in MiXCR, one entry per CDR3 protein. The sample consists of some 370,000 distinct CDR3 sequences, about 12% of them appearing once. This entry is derived from a study of regulatory T cells in long-lasting Graves disease. Study findings and constraints: There were preferences for TRBV28, TRBJ1-2 and TRBJ2-5 in persistent disease.

The sample also formed part of further work on T cells in Graves' hyperthyroidism and ophthalmopathy.

The chain uses TRBV7-2 and TRBJ1-1; TRBD1 might be the D (5 bases). The sequencing here drew on peripheral blood mononuclear cells (PBMCs), taken at new diagnosis, from a patient treated with antithyroid drugs. The sequence came from a woman aged 18-29 years with Graves disease. CDR3 sequence reads: CASSFPEEGWTEAFF. The CDR3 nucleotides are TGTGCCAGCAGCTTCCCCGAGGAGGGGTGGACTGAAGCTTTCTTT.